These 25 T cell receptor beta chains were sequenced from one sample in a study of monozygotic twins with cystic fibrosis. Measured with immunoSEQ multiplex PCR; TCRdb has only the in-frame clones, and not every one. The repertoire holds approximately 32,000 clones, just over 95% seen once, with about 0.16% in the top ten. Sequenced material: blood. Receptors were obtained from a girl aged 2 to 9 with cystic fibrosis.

The CDR3 protein is CASSFRGRATEAFF. The CDR3 DNA sequence: TGTGCCAGCAGTTTCAGGGGGCGCGCCACTGAAGCTTTCTTT. The chain has TRBV27 and TRBJ1-1, with 8 bases lining up with TRBD1. V lost 3 bases to trimming and J lost 4 bases; unmatched junction nucleotides: 4. CDR3 length: 14 residues. CDR1 is MNHEY, CDR2 SMNVEV, per germline (reference sequence).

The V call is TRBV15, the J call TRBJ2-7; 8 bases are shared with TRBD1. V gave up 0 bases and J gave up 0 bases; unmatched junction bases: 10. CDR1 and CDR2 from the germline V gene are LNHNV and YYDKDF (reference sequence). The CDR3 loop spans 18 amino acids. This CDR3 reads CATSRDRSWTGSSYEQYF. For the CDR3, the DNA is TGTGCCACCAGCAGAGATAGGTCGTGGACAGGGAGCTCCTACGAGCAGTACTTC.

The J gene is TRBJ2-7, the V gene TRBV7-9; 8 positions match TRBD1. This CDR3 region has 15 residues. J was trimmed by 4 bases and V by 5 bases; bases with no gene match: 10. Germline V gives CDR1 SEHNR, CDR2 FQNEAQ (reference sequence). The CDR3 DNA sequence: TGTGCCAGCAGCCCCCCCGACAGGGGATATTACGAGCAGTACTTC. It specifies CASSPPDRGYYEQYF.

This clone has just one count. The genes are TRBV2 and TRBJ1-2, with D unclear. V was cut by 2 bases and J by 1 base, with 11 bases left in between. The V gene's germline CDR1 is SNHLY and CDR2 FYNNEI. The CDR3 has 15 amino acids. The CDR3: CASSERPTYNYGYTF. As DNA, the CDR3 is TGTGCCAGCAGTGAACGCCCAACCTATAACTATGGCTACACCTTC.

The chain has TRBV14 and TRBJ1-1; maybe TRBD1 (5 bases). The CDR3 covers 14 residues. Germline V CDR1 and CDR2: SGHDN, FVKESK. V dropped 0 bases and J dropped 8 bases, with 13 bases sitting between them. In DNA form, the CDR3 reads TGTGCCAGCAGCCAAGATTGGCGGGGCGGCGAAGCTTTCTTT. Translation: CASSQDWRGGEAFF. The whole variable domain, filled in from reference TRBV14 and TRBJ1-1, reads EAGVTQFPSHSVIEKGQTVTLRCDPISGHDNLYWYRRVMGKEIKFLLHFVKESKQDESGMPNNRFLAERTGGTYSTLKVQPAELEDSGVYFCASSQDWRGGEAFFGQGTRLTVV.

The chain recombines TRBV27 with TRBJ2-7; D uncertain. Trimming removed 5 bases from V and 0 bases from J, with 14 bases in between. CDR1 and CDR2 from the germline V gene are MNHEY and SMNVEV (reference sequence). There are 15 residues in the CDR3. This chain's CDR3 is CASSIDGGHSYEQYF. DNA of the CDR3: TGTGCCAGCAGTATCGACGGCGGTCACTCCTACGAGCAGTACTTC.

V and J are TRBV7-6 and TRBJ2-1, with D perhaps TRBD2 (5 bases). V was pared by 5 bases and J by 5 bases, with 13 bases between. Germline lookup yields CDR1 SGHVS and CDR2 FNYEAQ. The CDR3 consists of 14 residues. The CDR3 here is CASSQAALDNEQFF. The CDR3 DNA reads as TGTGCCAGCAGCCAAGCGGCTTTAGACAATGAGCAGTTCTTC.

In nucleotides, the CDR3 is TGTGCCAGCGCACGGACGCGGGATACGCAGTATTTT. This translates into CASARTRDTQYF. The chain uses TRBV27 and TRBJ2-3; D is ambiguous. The CDR3 sequence is 12 residues long. Trimming removed 8 bases from V and 6 bases from J, with 12 bases in between. Per germline, CDR1 MNHEY and CDR2 SMNVEV (reference sequence).

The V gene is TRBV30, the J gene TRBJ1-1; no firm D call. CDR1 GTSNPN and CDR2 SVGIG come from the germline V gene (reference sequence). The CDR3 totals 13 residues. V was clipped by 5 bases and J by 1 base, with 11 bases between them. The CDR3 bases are TGTGCCTGGGGCGAGAGTTCGAACACTGAAGCTTTCTTT. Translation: CAWGESSNTEAFF. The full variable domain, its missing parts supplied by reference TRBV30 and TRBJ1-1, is SQTIHQWPATLVQPVGSPLSLECTVEGTSNPNLYWYRQAAGRGLQLLFYSVGIGQISSEVPQNLSASRPQDRQFILSSKKLLLSDSGFYLCAWGESSNTEAFFGQGTRLTVV.

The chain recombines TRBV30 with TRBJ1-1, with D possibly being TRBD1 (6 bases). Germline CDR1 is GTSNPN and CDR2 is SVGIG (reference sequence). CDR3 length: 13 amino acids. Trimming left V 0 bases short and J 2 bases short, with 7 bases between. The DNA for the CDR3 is TGTGCCTGGAGTGTAGGGGGAAACACTGAAGCTTTCTTT. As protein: CAWSVGGNTEAFF.

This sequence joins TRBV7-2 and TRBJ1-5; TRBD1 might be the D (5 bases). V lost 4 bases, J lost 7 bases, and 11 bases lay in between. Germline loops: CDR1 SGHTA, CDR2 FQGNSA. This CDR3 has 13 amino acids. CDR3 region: CASSSWGTQPQHF. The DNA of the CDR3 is TGTGCCAGCAGCTCCTGGGGGACCCAGCCCCAGCATTTT.

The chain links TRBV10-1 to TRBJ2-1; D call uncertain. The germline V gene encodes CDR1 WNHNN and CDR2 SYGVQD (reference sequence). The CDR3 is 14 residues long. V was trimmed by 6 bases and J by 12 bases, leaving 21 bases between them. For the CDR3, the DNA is TGCGCCAGCAGCCCCGTGAGAGGATTGCGTTGGCAGTTCTTC. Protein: CASSPVRGLRWQFF.

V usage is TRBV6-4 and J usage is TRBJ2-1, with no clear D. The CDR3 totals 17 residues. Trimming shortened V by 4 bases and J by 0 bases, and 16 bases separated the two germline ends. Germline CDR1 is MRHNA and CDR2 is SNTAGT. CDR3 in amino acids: CASSGELVGYSYNEQFF. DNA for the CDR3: TGTGCCAGCAGTGGCGAGTTGGTGGGCTACTCCTACAATGAGCAGTTCTTC.

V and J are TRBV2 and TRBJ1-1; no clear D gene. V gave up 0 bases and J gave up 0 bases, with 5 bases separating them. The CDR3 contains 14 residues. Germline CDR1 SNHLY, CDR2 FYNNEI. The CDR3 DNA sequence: TGTGCCAGCAGTGAAGCCCCGTTGAACACTGAAGCTTTCTTT. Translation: CASSEAPLNTEAFF.

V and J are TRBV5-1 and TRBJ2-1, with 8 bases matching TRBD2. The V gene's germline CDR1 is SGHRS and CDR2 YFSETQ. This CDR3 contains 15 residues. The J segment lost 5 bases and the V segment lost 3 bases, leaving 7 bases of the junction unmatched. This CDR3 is CASSSRLATDNEQFF. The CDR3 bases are TGCGCCAGCAGCTCAAGACTAGCGACGGACAATGAGCAGTTCTTC.

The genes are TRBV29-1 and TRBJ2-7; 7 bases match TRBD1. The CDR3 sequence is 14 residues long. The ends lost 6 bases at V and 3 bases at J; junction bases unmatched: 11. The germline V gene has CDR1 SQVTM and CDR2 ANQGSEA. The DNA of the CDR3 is TGCAGCGTCCAACGCCGGGACAGAGACTACGAGCAGTACTTC. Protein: CSVQRRDRDYEQYF.

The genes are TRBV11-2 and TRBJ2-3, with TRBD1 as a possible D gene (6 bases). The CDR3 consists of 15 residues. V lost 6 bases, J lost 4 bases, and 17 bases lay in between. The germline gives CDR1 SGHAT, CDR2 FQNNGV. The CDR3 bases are TGTGCCAGCAGACCGGGACCAGGGGCCGCAGATACGCAGTATTTT. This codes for CASRPGPGAADTQYF.

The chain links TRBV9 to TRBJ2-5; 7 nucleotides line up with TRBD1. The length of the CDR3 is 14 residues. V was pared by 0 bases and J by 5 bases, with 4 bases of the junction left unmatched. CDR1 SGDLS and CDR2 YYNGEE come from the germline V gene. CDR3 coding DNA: TGTGCCAGCAGCGTAGTCGGCAGGGGGGAGACCCAGTACTTC. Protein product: CASSVVGRGETQYF.

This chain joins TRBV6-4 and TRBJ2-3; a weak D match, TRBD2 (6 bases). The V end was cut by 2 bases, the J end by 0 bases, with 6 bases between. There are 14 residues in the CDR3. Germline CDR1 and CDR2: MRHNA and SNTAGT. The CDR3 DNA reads TGTGCCAGCAGTGACGGGGGGAGCACAGATACGCAGTATTTT. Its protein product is CASSDGGSTDTQYF.

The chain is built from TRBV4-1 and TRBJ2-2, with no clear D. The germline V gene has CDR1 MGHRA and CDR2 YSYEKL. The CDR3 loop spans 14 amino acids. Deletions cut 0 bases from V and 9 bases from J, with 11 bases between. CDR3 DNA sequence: TGCGCCAGCAGCCAAGATAAGGGTCTCTGGGAGCTGTTTTTT. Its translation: CASSQDKGLWELFF.

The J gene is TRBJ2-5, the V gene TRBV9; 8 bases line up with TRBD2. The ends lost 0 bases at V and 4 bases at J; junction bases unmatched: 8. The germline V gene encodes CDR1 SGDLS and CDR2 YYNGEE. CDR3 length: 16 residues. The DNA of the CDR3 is TGTGCCAGCAGCGTAGCGGGGGGGGCAGGAGGAGAGACCCAGTACTTC. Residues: CASSVAGGAGGETQYF.

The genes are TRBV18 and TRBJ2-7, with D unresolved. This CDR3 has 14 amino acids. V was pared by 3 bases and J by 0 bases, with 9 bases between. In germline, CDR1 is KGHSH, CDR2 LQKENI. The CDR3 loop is CASSPRRSSYEQYF. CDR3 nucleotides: TGTGCCAGCTCACCCCGACGGAGCTCCTACGAGCAGTACTTC.

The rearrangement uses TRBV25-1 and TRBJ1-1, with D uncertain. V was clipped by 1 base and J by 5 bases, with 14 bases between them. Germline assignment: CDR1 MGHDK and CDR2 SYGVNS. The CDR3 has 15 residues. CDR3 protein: CASSEFFHGNTEAFF. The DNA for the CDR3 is TGTGCCAGCAGTGAATTTTTTCATGGAAATACTGAAGCTTTCTTT.

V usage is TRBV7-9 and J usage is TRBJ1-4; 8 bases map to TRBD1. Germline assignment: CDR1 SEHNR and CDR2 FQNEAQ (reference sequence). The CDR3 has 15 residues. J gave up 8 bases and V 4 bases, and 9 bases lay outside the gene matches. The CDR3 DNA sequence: TGTGCCAGCAGCTCTTGGACAGGGATTTTCGAAAAACTGTTTTTT. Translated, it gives CASSSWTGIFEKLFF. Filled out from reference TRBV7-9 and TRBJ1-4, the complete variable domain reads DTGVSQNPRHKITKRGQNVTFRCDPISEHNRLYWYRQTLGQGPEFLTYFQNEAQLEKSRLLSDRFSAERPKGSFSTLEIQRTEQGDSAMYLCASSSWTGIFEKLFFGSGTQLSVL.

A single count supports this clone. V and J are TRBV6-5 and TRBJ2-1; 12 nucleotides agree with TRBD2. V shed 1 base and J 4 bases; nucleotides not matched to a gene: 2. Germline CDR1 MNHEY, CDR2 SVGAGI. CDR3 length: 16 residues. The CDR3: CASSYLGLAGYNEQFF. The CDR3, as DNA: TGTGCCAGCAGTTACTTGGGACTAGCGGGTTACAATGAGCAGTTCTTC.